This T cell receptor beta chain was captured in a study of shared clonotypes between healthy human individuals. Looking at the study overall: Donors had three CD4 naive, three CD4 memory, two CD8 naive and one CD8 memory plate apiece.

V shed 6 bases and J 3 bases; nucleotides not matched to a gene: 11. CDR3 size: 17 residues. Germline CDR1 SNHLY, CDR2 FYNNEI. Concerning this clone itself: Its cognate antigen is unknown.

The genomic DNA of each subset was split evenly across several immunoSEQ plates. This table comes from immunoSEQ multiplex PCR, and its TCRdb copy is limited to in-frame clones, with some not included. In the table there are some 680,000 clones, roughly 72% of which are singletons. Study observations and caveats: In general, naive subsets displayed greater estimated richness than memory subsets did.

V and J are TRBV2 and TRBJ2-1; 10 positions match TRBD2. Sequenced sample: memory CD4+ T cells sorted from blood. Subset here: CD45RA-negative fraction. The clonotype comes from a woman in her 30s in good health. The CDR3 sequence is CASRGPASGSDYNEQFF. Written as DNA, the CDR3 is TGTGCCAGCAGGGGGCCGGCTAGCGGGAGTGACTACAATGAGCAGTTCTTC.